A selection of T cell receptor beta chains follows, all from one sample in a study of T cells after yellow fever vaccination. TCRdb reanalysed the 5' RACE reads using MiXCR and keeps one entry per CDR3 protein. The repertoire includes about 74,000 distinct CDR3 sequences, approximately 6.9% of them detected once, and about 32% sits in the top ten. The sequencing here drew on CD8+ T cells sorted from PBMCs, taken 5 to 6 days after the first yellow fever vaccination. The source of these receptors is a man aged 18 to 30 who received the YFV17D yellow fever vaccine. CDR3s include the opening cysteine and the closing phenylalanine or tryptophan. D genes are given only for firm matches. The listing skips clone size in some rows; elsewhere it reads once, few, many or a size class.

d_call,v_call,clone_size,j_call,cdr3_aa,cdr3_nt
NA,TRBV24-1,few,TRBJ2-2,CATSDDSNTGELFF,TGTGCCACCAGTGATGACTCGAACACCGGGGAGCTGTTTTTT
NA,TRBV12-3/TRBV12-4,NA,TRBJ1-2,CASSLNPFPLYGYTF,TGTGCCAGCAGTTTGAACCCCTTCCCCCTCTATGGCTACACCTTC
NA,TRBV7-9,NA,TRBJ1-4,CASSLLGDMTTNEKLFF,TGTGCCAGCAGCCTCTTGGGGGACATGACCACTAATGAAAAACTGTTTTTT
NA,TRBV7-9,many,TRBJ2-5,CASSYPGGWETQYF,TGTGCCAGCAGCTACCCGGGGGGCTGGGAGACCCAGTACTTC
NA,TRBV4-1,many,TRBJ2-3,CASSQAGQGGDTQYF,TGCGCCAGCAGCCAAGCAGGCCAGGGGGGGGATACGCAGTATTTT
NA,TRBV6-5,many,TRBJ2-3,CASSYLGATQDTQYF,TGTGCCAGCAGTTACTTAGGGGCCACCCAGGATACGCAGTATTTT
NA,TRBV29-1,many,TRBJ2-5,CSVVLGETQYF,TGCAGCGTTGTCCTCGGCGAGACCCAGTACTTC
NA,TRBV9,many,TRBJ2-3,CASSLVALPTDTQYF,TGTGCCAGCAGTTTGGTCGCGCTCCCCACAGATACGCAGTATTTT
NA,TRBV19,NA,TRBJ1-2,CASSQGEDPYGYTF,TGTGCCAGTAGTCAAGGAGAGGACCCGTATGGCTACACCTTC
TRBD1,TRBV12-3/TRBV12-4,many,TRBJ1-2,CASTLLTGGDYGYTF,TGTGCCAGCACCCTCCTGACAGGGGGCGACTATGGCTACACCTTC
NA,TRBV6-5,many,TRBJ2-6,CASSYSQGANVLTF,TGTGCCAGCAGTTACTCCCAGGGGGCCAACGTCCTGACTTTC
NA,TRBV6-5,few,TRBJ2-1,CASSYSSASELYNEQFF,TGTGCCAGCAGTTACTCGAGTGCTAGCGAACTCTACAATGAGCAGTTCTTC
NA,TRBV3-1,many,TRBJ2-7,CASSQELGRSYEQYF,TGTGCCAGCAGCCAAGAACTAGGCAGGTCCTACGAGCAGTACTTC
NA,TRBV11-2,few,TRBJ2-4,CASSLDPLDLVKNIQYF,TGTGCCAGCAGCTTAGACCCCCTCGATTTGGTCAAAAACATTCAGTACTTC
TRBD1,TRBV4-1,NA,TRBJ1-2,CASSQAAGGNYGYTF,TGCGCCAGCAGCCAAGCGGCAGGGGGCAACTATGGCTACACCTTC
NA,TRBV12-3/TRBV12-4,many,TRBJ1-5,CASSYQGYQPQHF,TGTGCCAGCAGTTACCAGGGCTATCAGCCCCAGCATTTT
NA,TRBV5-1,few,TRBJ2-2,CASSWTVEGTGELFF,TGCGCCAGCAGCTGGACAGTCGAGGGCACCGGGGAGCTGTTTTTT
NA,TRBV5-1,few,TRBJ1-1,CASSFGQSVEAFF,TGCGCCAGCAGCTTCGGCCAGTCCGTGGAAGCTTTCTTT
NA,TRBV9,NA,TRBJ2-1,CASSVAGLGGRYNEQFF,TGTGCCAGCAGCGTAGCGGGCCTCGGGGGGCGTTACAATGAGCAGTTCTTC
NA,TRBV6-2/TRBV6-3,NA,TRBJ1-4,CASSLGLYTNEKLFF,TGTGCCAGCAGCCTCGGGCTCTACACTAATGAAAAACTGTTTTTT
NA,TRBV6-5,many,TRBJ2-3,CASSYGTGKDTQYF,TGTGCCAGCAGTTACGGAACGGGGAAGGATACGCAGTATTTT
NA,TRBV27,NA,TRBJ2-3,CASSSLGASTDTQYF,TGTGCCAGCAGTTCCCTTGGGGCGAGCACAGATACGCAGTATTTT
TRBD1,TRBV29-1,few,TRBJ1-2,CSVKTGNYGYTF,TGCAGCGTGAAGACAGGGAACTATGGCTACACCTTC
NA,TRBV4-1,few,TRBJ1-1,CASTPRGADTEAFF,TGCGCCAGCACTCCTAGGGGGGCTGACACTGAAGCTTTCTTT
NA,TRBV6-5,NA,TRBJ1-5,CASSNGPYGQPQHF,TGTGCCAGCAGCAACGGACCGTACGGCCAGCCCCAGCATTTT
NA,TRBV10-3,few,TRBJ2-7,CAITPTPIYEQYF,TGTGCCATCACCCCTACCCCCATCTACGAGCAGTACTTC
NA,TRBV4-3,NA,TRBJ2-7,CASSQGQRYEQYF,TGCGCCAGCAGCCAAGGACAGCGCTACGAGCAGTACTTC
NA,TRBV29-1,few,TRBJ1-2,CSVEWAGASGYTF,TGCAGCGTTGAATGGGCAGGGGCAAGTGGCTACACCTTC
TRBD1,TRBV7-6,NA,TRBJ1-2,CASSPLKQGGVRGYTF,TGTGCCAGCAGCCCATTGAAACAGGGGGGTGTTCGTGGCTACACCTTC
TRBD2,TRBV5-4,many,TRBJ2-3,CASSIERGTPDF,TGTGCCAGCAGCATCGAGCGGGGGACCCCAGATTTT
NA,TRBV7-9,many,TRBJ2-7,CASSPTGGTKSYEQYF,TGTGCCAGCAGCCCAACCGGGGGGACAAAATCCTACGAGCAGTACTTC
TRBD1,TRBV4-1,many,TRBJ2-7,CASSQGDSSYEQYF,TGCGCCAGCAGCCAAGGGGACAGTTCCTACGAGCAGTACTTC
NA,TRBV7-6,many,TRBJ2-6,CASSLVGSGANVLTF,TGTGCCAGCAGCTTAGTCGGATCTGGGGCCAACGTCCTGACTTTC
NA,TRBV19,few,TRBJ1-2,CASSTAPGRGYGYTF,TGTGCCAGTAGTACTGCCCCGGGGCGCGGCTATGGCTACACCTTC
NA,TRBV10-3,few,TRBJ1-4,CAISAVGANEKLFF,TGTGCCATCAGTGCTGTTGGGGCTAATGAAAAACTGTTTTTT
NA,TRBV7-2,few,TRBJ2-2,CASSLPQDTSTGELFF,TGTGCCAGCAGCTTACCCCAGGATACATCCACCGGGGAGCTGTTTTTT
NA,TRBV7-9,few,TRBJ2-5,CASSLLARETQYF,TGTGCCAGCAGCCTTCTTGCAAGGGAGACCCAGTACTTC
NA,TRBV19,NA,TRBJ1-2,CASSLDRSSSYGYTF,TGTGCCAGTAGTTTGGACAGATCAAGTAGTTATGGCTACACCTTC
NA,TRBV5-8,NA,TRBJ2-1,CASSLEGSIYNEQFF,TGTGCCAGCAGCTTGGAAGGTAGCATCTACAATGAGCAGTTCTTC
NA,TRBV12-3/TRBV12-4,many,TRBJ2-2,CASSSNTGELFF,TGTGCCAGCAGTTCAAACACCGGGGAGCTGTTTTTT
NA,TRBV15,few,TRBJ1-5,CATSRGALWEPQHF,TGTGCCACCAGCAGAGGGGCCCTTTGGGAGCCCCAGCATTTT
TRBD2,TRBV4-3,many,TRBJ2-1,CASSQTSLAGGYNEQFF,TGCGCCAGCAGCCAAACTTCCTTAGCGGGGGGTTACAATGAGCAGTTCTTC
NA,TRBV12-3/TRBV12-4,few,TRBJ2-3,CASSGTFRVSTDTQYF,TGTGCCAGCAGTGGGACGTTTAGAGTTAGCACAGATACGCAGTATTTT
NA,TRBV29-1,many,TRBJ2-5,CSVGRVQETQYF,TGCAGCGTTGGCAGGGTCCAAGAGACCCAGTACTTC